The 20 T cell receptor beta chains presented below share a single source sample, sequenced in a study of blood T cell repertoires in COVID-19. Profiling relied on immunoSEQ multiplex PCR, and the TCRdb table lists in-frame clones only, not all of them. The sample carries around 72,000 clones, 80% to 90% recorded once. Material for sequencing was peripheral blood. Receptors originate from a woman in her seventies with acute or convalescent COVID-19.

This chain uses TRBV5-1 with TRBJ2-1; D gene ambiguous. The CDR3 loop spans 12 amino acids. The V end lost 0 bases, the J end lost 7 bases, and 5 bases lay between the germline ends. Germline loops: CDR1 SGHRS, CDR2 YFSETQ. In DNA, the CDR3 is TGCGCCAGCAGCTTGGACACGAATGAGCAGTTCTTC. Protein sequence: CASSLDTNEQFF.

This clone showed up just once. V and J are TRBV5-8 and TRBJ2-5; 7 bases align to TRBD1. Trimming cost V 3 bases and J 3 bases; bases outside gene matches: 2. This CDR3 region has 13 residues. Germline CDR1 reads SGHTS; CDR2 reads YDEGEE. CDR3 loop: CASSWDREETQYF. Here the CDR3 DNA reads TGTGCCAGCAGCTGGGACAGAGAAGAGACCCAGTACTTC. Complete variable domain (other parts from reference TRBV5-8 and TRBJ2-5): EAGVTQSPTHLIKTRGQQATLRCSPISGHTSVYWYQQALGLGLQFLLWYDEGEERNRGNFPPRFSGRQFPNYSSELNVNALELEDSALYLCASSWDREETQYFGPGTRLLVL.

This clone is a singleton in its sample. CDR3 sequence: CASSVASGRTNEQYF. In DNA, the CDR3 is TGTGCCAGCAGCGTAGCTAGCGGGAGGACTAACGAGCAGTACTTC. V gene TRBV9 combines with J gene TRBJ2-7; TRBD2 aligns across 11 bases. CDR1 and CDR2 from the germline V gene are SGDLS and YYNGEE. V shed 0 bases, J shed 5 bases, and the junction held 4 bases outside the gene matches. CDR3 length: 15 residues.

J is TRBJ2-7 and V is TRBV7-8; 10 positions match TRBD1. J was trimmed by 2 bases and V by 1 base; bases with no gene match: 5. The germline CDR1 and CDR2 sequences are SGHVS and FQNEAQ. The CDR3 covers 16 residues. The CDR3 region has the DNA TGTGCCAGCAGCTTAGTTGAGGGACAGGGGACCTACGAGCAGTACTTC. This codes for CASSLVEGQGTYEQYF.

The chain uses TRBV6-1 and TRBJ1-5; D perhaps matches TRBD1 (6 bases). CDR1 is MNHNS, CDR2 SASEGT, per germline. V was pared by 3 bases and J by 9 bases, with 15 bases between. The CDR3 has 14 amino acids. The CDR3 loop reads CASSDGAGERPQHF. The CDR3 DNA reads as TGTGCCAGCAGTGATGGGGCAGGGGAACGGCCCCAGCATTTT.

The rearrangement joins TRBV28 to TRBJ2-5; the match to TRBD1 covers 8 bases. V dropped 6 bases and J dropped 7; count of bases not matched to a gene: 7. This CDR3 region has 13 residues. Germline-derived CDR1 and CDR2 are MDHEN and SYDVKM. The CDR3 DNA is TGTGCCAGCAGGGGACAGGAGTGGGGGACCCAGTACTTC. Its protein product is CASRGQEWGTQYF.

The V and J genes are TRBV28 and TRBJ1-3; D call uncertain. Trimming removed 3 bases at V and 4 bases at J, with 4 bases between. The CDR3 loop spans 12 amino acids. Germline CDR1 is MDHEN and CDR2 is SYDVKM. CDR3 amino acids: CASSFRGNTIYF. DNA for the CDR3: TGTGCCAGCAGTTTTAGAGGAAACACCATATATTTT.

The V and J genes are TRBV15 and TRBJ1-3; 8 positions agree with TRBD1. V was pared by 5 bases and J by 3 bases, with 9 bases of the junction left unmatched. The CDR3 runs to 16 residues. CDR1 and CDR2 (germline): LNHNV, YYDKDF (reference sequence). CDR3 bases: TGTGCCACCAGCGTTGCCCAGGGGGCCGGTGGAAACACCATATATTTT. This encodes CATSVAQGAGGNTIYF.

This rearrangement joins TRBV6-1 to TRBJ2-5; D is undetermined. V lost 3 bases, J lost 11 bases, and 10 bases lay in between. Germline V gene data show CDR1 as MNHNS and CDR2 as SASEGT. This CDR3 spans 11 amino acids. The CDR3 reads CASSDPLTQYF. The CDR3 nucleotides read TGTGCCAGCAGTGACCCTTTGACACAGTACTTC.

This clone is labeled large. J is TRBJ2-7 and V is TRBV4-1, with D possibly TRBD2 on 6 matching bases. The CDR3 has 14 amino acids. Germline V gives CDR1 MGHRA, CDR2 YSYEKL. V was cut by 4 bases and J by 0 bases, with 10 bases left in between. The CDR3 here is CASSPWTISYEQYF. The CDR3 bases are TGCGCCAGCAGCCCCTGGACTATCTCCTACGAGCAGTACTTC.

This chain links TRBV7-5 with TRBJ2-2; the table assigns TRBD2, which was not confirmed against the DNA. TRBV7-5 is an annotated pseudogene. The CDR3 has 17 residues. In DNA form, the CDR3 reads TGTGTCAGAAGCTCAACCCCCAAAGCGGTGAACACCGGGGAGCTGTTTTTT. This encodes CVRSSTPKAVNTGELFF.

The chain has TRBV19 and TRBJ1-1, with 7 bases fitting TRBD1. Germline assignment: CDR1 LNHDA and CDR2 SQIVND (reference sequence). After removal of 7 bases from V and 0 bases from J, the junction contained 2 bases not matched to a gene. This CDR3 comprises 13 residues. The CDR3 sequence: CASNDRVNTEAFF. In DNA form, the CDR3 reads TGTGCCAGTAATGACAGGGTGAACACTGAAGCTTTCTTT. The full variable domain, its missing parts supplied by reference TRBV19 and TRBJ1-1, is DGGITQSPKYLFRKEGQNVTLSCEQNLNHDAMYWYRQDPGQGLRLIYYSQIVNDFQKGDIAEGYSVSREKKESFPLTVTSAQKNPTAFYLCASNDRVNTEAFFGQGTRLTVV.

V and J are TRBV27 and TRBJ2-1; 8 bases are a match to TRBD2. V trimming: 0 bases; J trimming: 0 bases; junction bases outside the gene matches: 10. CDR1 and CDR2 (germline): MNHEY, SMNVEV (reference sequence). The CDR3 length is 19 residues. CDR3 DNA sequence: TGTGCCAGCAGTTTATCGGGACTAGTGGGATTAAGCTCCTACAATGAGCAGTTCTTC. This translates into CASSLSGLVGLSSYNEQFF.

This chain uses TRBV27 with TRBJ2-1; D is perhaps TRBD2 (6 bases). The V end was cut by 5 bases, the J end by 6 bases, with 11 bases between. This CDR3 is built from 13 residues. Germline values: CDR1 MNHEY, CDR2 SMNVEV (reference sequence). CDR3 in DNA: TGTGCCAGCAGTAACGTAGCGGCCAATGAGCAGTTCTTC. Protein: CASSNVAANEQFF.

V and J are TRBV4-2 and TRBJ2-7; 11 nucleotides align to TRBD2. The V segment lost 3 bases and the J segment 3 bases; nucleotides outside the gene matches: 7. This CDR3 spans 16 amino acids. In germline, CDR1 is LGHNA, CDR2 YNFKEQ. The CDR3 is CASSHGGLADFYEQYF. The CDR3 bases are TGTGCCAGCAGCCATGGGGGACTAGCGGATTTCTACGAGCAGTACTTC.

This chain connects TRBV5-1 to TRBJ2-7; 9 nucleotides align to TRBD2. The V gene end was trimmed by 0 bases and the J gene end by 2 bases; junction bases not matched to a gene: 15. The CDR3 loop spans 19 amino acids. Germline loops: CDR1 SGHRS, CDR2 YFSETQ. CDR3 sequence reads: CASSLEGLAGFRPTYEQYF. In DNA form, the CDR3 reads TGCGCCAGCAGCTTGGAGGGGCTAGCGGGATTCCGCCCTACCTACGAGCAGTACTTC.

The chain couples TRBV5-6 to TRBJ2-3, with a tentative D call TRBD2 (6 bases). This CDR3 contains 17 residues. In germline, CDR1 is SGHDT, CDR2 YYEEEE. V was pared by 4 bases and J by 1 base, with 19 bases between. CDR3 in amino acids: CASSIRWWRGRTDTQYF. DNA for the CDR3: TGTGCCAGCAGCATAAGATGGTGGAGGGGACGCACAGATACGCAGTATTTT.

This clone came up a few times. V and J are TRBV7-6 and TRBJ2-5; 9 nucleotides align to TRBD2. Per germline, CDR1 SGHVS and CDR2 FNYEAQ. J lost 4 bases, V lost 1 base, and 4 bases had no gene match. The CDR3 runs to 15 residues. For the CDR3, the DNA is TGTGCCAGCAGCTTAGAAACAGCGGGAGGAGAGACCCAGTACTTC. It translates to CASSLETAGGETQYF.

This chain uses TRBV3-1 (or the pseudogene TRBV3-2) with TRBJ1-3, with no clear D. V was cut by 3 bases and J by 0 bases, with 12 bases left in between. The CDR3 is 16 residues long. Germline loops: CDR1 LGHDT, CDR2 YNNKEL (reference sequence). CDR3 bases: TGTGCCAGCAGCCAGAGGGTCCTAAACTCTGGAAACACCATATATTTT. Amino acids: CASSQRVLNSGNTIYF.

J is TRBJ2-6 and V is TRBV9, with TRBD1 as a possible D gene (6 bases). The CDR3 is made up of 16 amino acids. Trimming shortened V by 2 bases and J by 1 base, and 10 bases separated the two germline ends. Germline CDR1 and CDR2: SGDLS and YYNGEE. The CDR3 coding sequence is TGTGCCAGCAGCGTGGGGGCTGGGTCTGGGGCCAACGTCCTGACTTTC. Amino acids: CASSVGAGSGANVLTF.